The entry below describes one TCR beta chain. This clonotype was counted a few times. Its antigen is unknown. One base away there is no much larger clone; base qualities are not given. The sample is drawn from a study of T-cell memory formation after mild COVID-19 (dated by TCRdb to the early 2020s). Describing the broader study: Most TCR sequence clusters were specific to one of the two donors. The cohort comprised two young, previously healthy adult volunteers, one female and one male. Longitudinal TCRalpha and TCRbeta repertoire sequencing tracked T-cell clones expanding and contracting after mild COVID-19 in a couple of donors.

PBMCs were isolated by Ficoll-Paque density gradient centrifugation. Instrument on record: Illumina NovaSeq 6000. TCRalpha and TCRbeta cDNA libraries were built by 5'RACE with constant-segment primers, adding sample barcodes and unique molecular identifiers. Trizol reagent was used to extract RNA from every sample. The libraries were amplified in two PCR steps, and the second step added a second sample barcode and Illumina TruSeq adapters. The libraries were sequenced on an Illumina NovaSeq using 2 x 150 bp paired-end reads. In the paper's pipeline: With migec v1.2.7, reads were demultiplexed and then collapsed into UMI-guided consensus sequences. With mixcr v2.1.11, UMI consensuses were aligned to TRA and TRB V and J templates and assembled into clonotypes. Expanded or contracted clonotypes were those called significant by both edgeR and NoisET, with noise models trained on biological replicates. For edgeR calls, the cutoffs were a false discovery rate-adjusted p below 0.01 and a log2 fold-change threshold of 1. PCA with hierarchical clustering of max-normalized trajectories of the 1000 most abundant clonotypes was used as exploratory dynamics analysis. The CD4 or CD8 phenotype of responding clones was assigned using the separately sequenced CD4+ and CD8+ repertoires. TCRdb trimmed public reads at Q25 via fastp, called clones via MiXCR and kept in-frame beta chains. Rows with one shared CDR3 protein collapse into an entry with the most common genes and DNA. TCRdb's processing, not the authors' own work, is the source of the V and J calls. This sample has fewer than 250,000 distinct CDR3 sequences in its table, and approximately 15% of those were observed once. The top ten clones comprise 2% to 2.5% of the sample.

Study-wide findings and limitations: Contracting CD4+ clones were located mainly in the CM and EM memory subsets, whereas CD8+ clones were found to be enriched in EMRA. Only a couple of mild cases were covered in the study, and larger cohorts including severe cases with pre-infection samples were considered necessary. Some responding clones were detected in pre-infection memory, which suggested that pre-existing cross-reactive memory T cells had joined the SARS-CoV-2 response. SARS-CoV-2 specificity was not confirmed for the second-wave clones peaking on day 37. From day 15 to 85, contracting clones showed balanced CD4/CD8 phenotypes, whereas a second wave of clones that expanded from day 15 to 37 leaned towards CD4+.

V loses 6 bases of germline sequence and J loses 4 bases, and the interval between the two ends is 16 bases. The CDR3 spans 14 residues, from the cysteine through the phenylalanine. Only the CDR3 DNA is retained, 42 bases long and in frame from the first base. CDR1 MNHEY and CDR2 SVGAGI were looked up in the germline V gene. Sequencing was performed on PBMCs or a T cell subset sorted from them (not recorded which). The V gene is TRBV6-5 and the J gene is TRBJ2-7; TRBD1 could be the D gene, as 6 bases match. The receptor was derived from an adult woman who had mild COVID-19 (a few samples of this study predate the infection). The sample titles of this study are shuffled in the database, so cell type and time point are left out; the donor was told from shared clones. The CDR3: CASSGTGIRYEQYF. Read as DNA, the sequence is TGTGCCAGCAGCGGTACAGGGATTAGGTACGAGCAGTACTTC.